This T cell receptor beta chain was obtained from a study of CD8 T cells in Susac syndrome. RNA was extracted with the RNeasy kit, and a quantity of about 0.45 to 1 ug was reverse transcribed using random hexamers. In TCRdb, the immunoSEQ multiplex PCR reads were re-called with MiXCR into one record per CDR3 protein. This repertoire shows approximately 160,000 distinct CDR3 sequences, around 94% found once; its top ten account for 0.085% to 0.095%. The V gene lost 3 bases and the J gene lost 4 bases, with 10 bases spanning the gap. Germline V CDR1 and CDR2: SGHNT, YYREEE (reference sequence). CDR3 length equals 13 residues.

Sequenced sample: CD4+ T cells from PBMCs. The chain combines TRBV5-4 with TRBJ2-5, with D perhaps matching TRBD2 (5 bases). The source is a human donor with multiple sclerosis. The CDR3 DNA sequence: TGTGCCAGCAGCTCTATCGGAGGAGAGACCCAGTACTTC. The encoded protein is CASSSIGGETQYF.